This T cell receptor beta chain is from a study of OX40 agonist ivuxolimab in advanced cancers. V dropped 5 bases and J dropped 3; count of bases not matched to a gene: 3. The CDR3 totals 13 residues. Per germline, CDR1 KGHSH and CDR2 LQKENI. This table comes from immunoSEQ multiplex PCR, and its TCRdb copy is limited to in-frame clones, with some not included. The sample holds some 46,000 clones, over 70% seen once. The rearrangement joins TRBV18 to TRBJ2-5, with 7 bases matching TRBD1. The sample was CD4+ or CD8+ T cells sorted from blood, taken in a trial of the OX40 agonist ivuxolimab. The source is an adult with an advanced solid tumor such as melanoma, head and neck, liver or kidney cancer. The CDR3 spells CASSYTGEETQYF. The DNA of the CDR3 is TGTGCCAGCTCATACACAGGGGAAGAGACCCAGTACTTC.